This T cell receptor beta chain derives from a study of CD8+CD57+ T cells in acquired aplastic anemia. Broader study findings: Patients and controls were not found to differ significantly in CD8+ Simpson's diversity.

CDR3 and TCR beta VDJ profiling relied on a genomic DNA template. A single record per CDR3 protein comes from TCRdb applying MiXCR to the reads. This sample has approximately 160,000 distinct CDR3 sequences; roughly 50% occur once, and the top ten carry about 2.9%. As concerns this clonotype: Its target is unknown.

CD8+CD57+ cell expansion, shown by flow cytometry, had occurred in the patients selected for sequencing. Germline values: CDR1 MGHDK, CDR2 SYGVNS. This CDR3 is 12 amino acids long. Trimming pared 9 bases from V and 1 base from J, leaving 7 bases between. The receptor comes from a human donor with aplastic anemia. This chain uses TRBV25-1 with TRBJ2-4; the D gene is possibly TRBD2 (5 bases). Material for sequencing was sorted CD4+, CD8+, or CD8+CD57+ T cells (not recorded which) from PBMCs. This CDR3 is CARRVAKNIQYF. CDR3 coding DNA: TGTGCCAGGAGGGTGGCCAAAAACATTCAGTACTTC.